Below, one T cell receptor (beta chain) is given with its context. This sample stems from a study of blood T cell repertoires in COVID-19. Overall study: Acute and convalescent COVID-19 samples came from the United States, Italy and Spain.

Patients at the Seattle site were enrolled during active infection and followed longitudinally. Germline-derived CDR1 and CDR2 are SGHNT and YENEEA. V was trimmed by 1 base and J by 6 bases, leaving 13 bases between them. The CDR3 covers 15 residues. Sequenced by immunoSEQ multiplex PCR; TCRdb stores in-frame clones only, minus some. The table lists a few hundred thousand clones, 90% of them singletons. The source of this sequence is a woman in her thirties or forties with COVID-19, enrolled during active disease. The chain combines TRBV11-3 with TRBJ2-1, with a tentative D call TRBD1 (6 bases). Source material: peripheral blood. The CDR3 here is CASSLGGGTSNEQFF. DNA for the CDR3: TGTGCCAGCAGCTTAGGAGGGGGTACAAGCAATGAGCAGTTCTTC.